A selection of T cell receptor beta chains follows, all from one sample in a study of cytomegalovirus exposure and HLA in healthy donors. Libraries were prepared by immunoSEQ multiplex PCR; TCRdb keeps only in-frame clonotypes and omits some of them. The repertoire holds approximately 110,000 clones, with more than 65% as singletons. Material: PBMCs. These receptors came from a man in his forties in good health and CMV-seropositive. CDR3s include the opening cysteine and the closing phenylalanine or tryptophan.

v_gene,j_gene,CDR3aa
TRBV2,TRBJ2-2,CASGFSGAGTGELFF
TRBV18,TRBJ2-5,CASSPDDRAVQETQYF
TRBV28,TRBJ2-7,CASSAGTVLVSYEQYF
TRBV9,TRBJ2-1,CASSPYGTGGNEQFF
TRBV14,TRBJ2-2,CASSQAVLGELFF
TRBV4-2,TRBJ2-7,CASSQRDRAYEQYF
TRBV19,TRBJ2-5,CASSPYPPRGETQYF
TRBV5-1,TRBJ2-1,CASSLERTRAYNEQFF
TRBV27,TRBJ1-5,CASSLQSNQPQHF
TRBV10-3,TRBJ2-3,CAISDSGRTGPTDTQYF
TRBV4-3,TRBJ1-5,CASSQGAGQPQHF
TRBV10-1,NA,CASSAGTGPNEQYF
TRBV7-8,TRBJ1-1,CASSHRTAPPNTEAFF
TRBV4-1,TRBJ1-3,CASSQGTARGRNTIYF
TRBV18,TRBJ1-5,CASSSTGVQPQHF
TRBV30,TRBJ1-2,CAWTRLLETGTGGSNYGYTF
TRBV11-2,TRBJ1-5,CASSLGQGHQPQHF
TRBV5-1,TRBJ2-5,CASSLVAGVETQYF
TRBV6-6,TRBJ2-7,CASSSTSSHEQYF
TRBV10-2,TRBJ2-1,CASRRGQDPGNEQFF
TRBV7-8,TRBJ2-3,CASSLVRGSSTDTQYF
TRBV5-4,TRBJ2-7,CASSSLPYEQYF
TRBV11-2,TRBJ1-3,CASSRGQSSGNTIYF
TRBV4-2,TRBJ2-5,CASSQEVAGGPRETQYF
TRBV6-1,TRBJ2-1,CASSERRASGNEQFF
TRBV5-6,TRBJ2-4,CASSLEYTKNSQYF
TRBV19,TRBJ2-5,CASSIGYLAGLETQYF
TRBV10-3,TRBJ2-7,CASRAGGGTYEQYF
TRBV29-1,TRBJ2-3,CSVERDRGGHTDTQYF
TRBV5-4,TRBJ2-1,CASSLQRGAYNEQFF
TRBV28,TRBJ2-1,CASLGRGAKSNYNEQFF
TRBV11-2,TRBJ1-3,CASSTQPGVSGNTIYF
TRBV28,TRBJ1-3,CGSNLRDSGNTIYF
TRBV6-1,TRBJ2-5,CASSGRTGGPGQETQYF
TRBV5-6,TRBJ1-2,CASSPYEGSYTF
TRBV29-1,TRBJ2-4,CSATTGSFSQNSQYF
TRBV30,TRBJ2-4,CAWSRPGLGNSQYF
TRBV28,TRBJ1-5,CASSLGTGQVGKGRNQPQHF